This T cell receptor (beta chain) was profiled in a study of blood T cell repertoires in COVID-19. Turning to the study itself: Acute and convalescent COVID-19 samples came from the United States, Italy and Spain. T cells, B-cell-depleted T cells, or PBMCs provided the cDNA or gDNA that served as material.

The CDR3 spans 15 residues. Germline CDR1 reads MNHEY; CDR2 reads SVGAGI. Between the trimmed V and J ends, which lost 0 bases and 4 bases, there was a span of 12 bases. Original methodology: Quantification of nucleated cells was approximated via reference gene primer amplification. Sequencing used immunoSEQ multiplex PCR; TCRdb keeps in-frame clones, though not all of them. D and trimming come from the DNA, and the V and J calls and clone size come from that table. This sample yields about 60,000 clones, of which around 83% are seen a single time; roughly 6% belongs to the top ten. The TCR sequence derives from a human donor in a cohort sampled during active COVID-19. The chain is built from TRBV6-5 and TRBJ1-1; D call uncertain. The source material was peripheral blood. The CDR3 coding sequence is TGTGCCAGCAGTTACTCCCGGCCGGGTATCACTGAAGCTTTCTTT. This encodes CASSYSRPGITEAFF.